This T cell receptor beta chain is drawn from a study of cytomegalovirus exposure and HLA in healthy donors. Overall study results and limits: Looking again later, the authors saw that most CMV-associated TCR beta chains seemed HLA-restricted.

With respect to this clone: Its antigen is unknown.

Primers: 60 Vbeta forward and 13 Jbeta reverse. The method was immunoSEQ multiplex PCR; TCRdb's version includes in-frame clones alone and lacks a portion of them. The sample records approximately 160,000 clones, around 80% being singletons. Trimming cost V 0 bases and J 2 bases, with 15 bases left between them. The CDR3 consists of 16 residues. CDR1 and CDR2 (germline): SGDLS, YYNGEE. This rearrangement joins TRBV9 to TRBJ2-7; D perhaps matches TRBD1 (5 bases). The clonotype comes from a male donor in good health and CMV-seronegative. Material: PBMCs. This CDR3 reads CASSVADTGGAYEQYF. The CDR3 region has the DNA TGTGCCAGCAGCGTAGCTGACACAGGTGGGGCCTACGAGCAGTACTTC.